The sequence of this T cell receptor (beta chain) was determined in a study of blood T cell repertoires in COVID-19. The CDR3 length is 17 residues. Per germline, CDR1 KGHSH and CDR2 LQKENI. J was trimmed by 5 bases and V by 3 bases; bases with no gene match: 15. In terms of age and location, participants ranged from roughly 18 to 90 years and lived in about 25 US areas. Profiled with immunoSEQ multiplex PCR; TCRdb holds only in-frame clones, not every one. Seen here are a few hundred thousand clones, roughly 84% observed once, and the top ten hold roughly 3.1%. This chain connects TRBV18 to TRBJ2-5; TRBD1 aligns across 7 bases. The TCR was taken from a man over 45 who had recovered from COVID-19. The sample comprised PBMCs or T cells enriched from blood (not recorded which). In nucleotides, the CDR3 is TGTGCCAGCTCACCCGCAGGGACAGCCACTCGCGGGGAGACCCAGTACTTC. Translated: CASSPAGTATRGETQYF.